The entry that follows covers one T cell receptor (beta chain) sequence. Its specificity is unknown. Caucasian adults living in Nashville, Tennessee, provided all samples. CD4+ cells underwent separation, giving CD45RA+ naive and CD45RA-negative memory subsets. The CDR3 runs 15 residues. CDR1 and CDR2 (germline): KGHSH, LQKENI. V lost 4 bases to trimming and J lost 4 bases, with 16 bases between them. This sample is part of a study of shared clonotypes between healthy human individuals. General study findings and limits: Larger estimated richness was generally seen in naive subsets than in memory subsets.

Some clones are missing from TCRdb's copy, which holds only in-frame ones; the method was immunoSEQ multiplex PCR. The sample has some 2,500,000 clones; roughly 93% are singletons. This clonotype originated in a man between 18 and 29 years old in good health. Some clones in this sample may be carry-over from other donors' samples. The sample consisted of naive CD4+ T cells from PBMCs. The subset was: CD45RA+ positively selected. The chain carries TRBV18 and TRBJ2-5; D is perhaps TRBD1 or TRBD2 (5 bases each). CDR3: CASSRGDPGRETQYF. CDR3 nucleotides: TGTGCCAGCTCACGCGGAGACCCAGGGAGAGAGACCCAGTACTTC.